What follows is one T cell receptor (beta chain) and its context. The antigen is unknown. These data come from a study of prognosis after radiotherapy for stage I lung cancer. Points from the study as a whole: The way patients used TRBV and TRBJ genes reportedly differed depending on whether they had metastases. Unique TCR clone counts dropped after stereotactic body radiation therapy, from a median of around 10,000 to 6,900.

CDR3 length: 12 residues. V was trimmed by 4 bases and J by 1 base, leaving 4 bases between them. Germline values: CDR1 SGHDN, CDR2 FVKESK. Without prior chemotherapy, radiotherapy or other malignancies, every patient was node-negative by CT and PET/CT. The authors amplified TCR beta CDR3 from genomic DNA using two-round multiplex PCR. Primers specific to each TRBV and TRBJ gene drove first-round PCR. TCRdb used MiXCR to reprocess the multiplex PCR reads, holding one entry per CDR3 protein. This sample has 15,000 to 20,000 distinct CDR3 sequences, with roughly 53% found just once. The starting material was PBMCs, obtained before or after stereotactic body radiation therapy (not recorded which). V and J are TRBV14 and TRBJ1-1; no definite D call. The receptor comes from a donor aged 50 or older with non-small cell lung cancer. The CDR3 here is CASSPQNTEAFF. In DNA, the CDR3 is TGTGCCAGCAGCCCCCAGAACACTGAAGCTTTCTTT.